The rows below give T cell receptor beta chains drawn from one sample of a study of blood T cell repertoires in COVID-19. Sequencing used immunoSEQ multiplex PCR; TCRdb keeps in-frame clones, though not all of them. The table shows almost 55,000 clones, with approximately 87% occurring only once. The sequenced material came from peripheral blood. All receptors come from a human donor in a cohort sampled during active COVID-19. CDR3s include the opening cysteine and the closing phenylalanine or tryptophan. The order of the fields is V gene, J gene, D gene, clone size, CDR3 DNA, CDR3 protein. The D gene is left open where the match is weak. Rows may omit the clone size; those that give it use once, few, many or a size class.

TRBV5-1,TRBJ2-3,TRBD2,-,TGCGCCAGCAGCGCAGCGGGGGACCGCACAGATACGCAGTATTTT,CASSAAGDRTDTQYF
TRBV9,TRBJ2-6,-,-,TGTGCCAGCAGCCCAGGCGGGGCCAACGTCCTGACTTTC,CASSPGGANVLTF
TRBV29-1,TRBJ1-2,TRBD1,-,TGCAGCGTTGTCAGGGACAGCAGCAACCGTAGGAGCGGCTACACCTTC,CSVVRDSSNRRSGYTF
TRBV5-1,TRBJ2-5,TRBD2,-,TGCGCCAGCAGCTTGGTTCCTAGCGGGGGACCGATTCAAGAGACCCAGTACTTC,CASSLVPSGGPIQETQYF
TRBV10-3,TRBJ1-2,-,-,TGTGCCATCAACGATGGACAGAACTATGGCTACACCTTC,CAINDGQNYGYTF
TRBV5-1,TRBJ2-1,TRBD2,few,TGCGCCAGCAGGAGACTAGCGGCTTACAATGAGCAGTTCTTC,CASRRLAAYNEQFF
TRBV27,TRBJ1-2,-,-,TGTGCCAGCAGTTTGTCAGGATTCTATGGCTACACCTTC,CASSLSGFYGYTF
TRBV30,TRBJ2-3,TRBD2,-,TGTGCCTGGAGTCCCGTTTCAGGCGGGGGGATCACAGATACGCAGTATTTT,CAWSPVSGGGITDTQYF
TRBV12-3/TRBV12-4,TRBJ2-7,TRBD1,-,TGTGCCAGCACTCGGACAGGGATGGAGCAGTACTTC,CASTRTGMEQYF
TRBV5-5,TRBJ1-4,TRBD1,-,TGTGCCAGCAGCTCTTACAGGGGTGTAGGCGAAAAACTGTTTTTT,CASSSYRGVGEKLFF
TRBV13,TRBJ2-3,-,-,TGTGCCAGCTCTTGGGGGGGCAGGGCGCAGTATTTT,CASSWGGRAQYF
TRBV6-5,TRBJ2-1,TRBD1,-,TGTGCCAGCAGTTCCGGACAGGTTACTAATGAGCAGTTCTTC,CASSSGQVTNEQFF
TRBV3-1/TRBV3-2,TRBJ1-1,TRBD1,-,TGTGCCAGCAGCATAAGACAGGGTAACACTGAAGCTTTCTTT,CASSIRQGNTEAFF
TRBV27,TRBJ2-3,TRBD2,-,TGTGCCAGCAGTTTCCGTCGACTAGCTGGCACAGATACGCAGTATTTT,CASSFRRLAGTDTQYF
TRBV10-3,TRBJ2-7,-,-,TGTGCCATCAGTGAGGGACTCCCCTACGAGCAGTACTTC,CAISEGLPYEQYF
TRBV5-5,TRBJ1-2,TRBD1,-,TGTGCCAGCAGCATGCTACAGGGGGAAAGGAGTAATGGCTACACCTTC,CASSMLQGERSNGYTF
TRBV10-1,TRBJ2-7,TRBD1,-,TGCGCCAGCAGTTACCGGACAGGGGGCGCGGAGCAGTACTTC,CASSYRTGGAEQYF
TRBV6-2/TRBV6-3,TRBJ1-2,-,-,TGTGCCAGCAGTTACCAACAGAACTATGGCTACACCTTC,CASSYQQNYGYTF
TRBV11-2,TRBJ2-3,-,-,TGTGCCAGCAGCTTAGAAGGGGGGGGCCTGAATACGCAGTATTTT,CASSLEGGGLNTQYF
TRBV6-5,TRBJ2-5,-,-,TGTGCCAGCAGCGCCCAGGGGGGTGAGACCCAGTACTTC,CASSAQGGETQYF
TRBV5-1,TRBJ1-2,-,once,TGCGCCAGCAGCTTGGAGGCAGGCCGCTATGGCTACACCTTC,CASSLEAGRYGYTF
TRBV5-1,TRBJ2-6,TRBD1,-,TGCGCCAGCAGCTTACAGGGGGGCGGTGCTGGGGCCAACGTCCTGACTTTC,CASSLQGGGAGANVLTF
TRBV6-6,TRBJ2-2,-,-,TGTGCCAGCAGCCTGATCAGCGAGACCGGGGAGCTGTTTTTT,CASSLISETGELFF
TRBV6-1,TRBJ2-3,TRBD2,-,TGTGCCAGCAGTGAACTAGCGGGAGGGCCAGATACGCAGTATTTT,CASSELAGGPDTQYF
TRBV15,TRBJ2-5,-,-,TGTGCCACCAGCAGGCCCACGGAAAGCGGGACCCAGTACTTC,CATSRPTESGTQYF
TRBV4-2,TRBJ2-5,TRBD1,once,TGTGCCAGCAGCCAGGGGGACAGGGGAGGCCAAGAGACCCAGTACTTC,CASSQGDRGGQETQYF
TRBV11-2,TRBJ2-1,TRBD2,-,TGTGCCAGCAGCTTAGGCGGGGGGGCCTACAATGAGCAGTTCTTC,CASSLGGGAYNEQFF
TRBV5-3,TRBJ1-1,-,-,TGTGCCAGAAGCTTCATACCCCGGAGGACTGAAGCTTTCTTT,CARSFIPRRTEAFF
TRBV7-2,TRBJ2-5,-,-,TGTGCCAGCAGCATCCAGTTCGCAGAGACCCAGTACTTC,CASSIQFAETQYF
TRBV3-1/TRBV3-2,TRBJ2-5,TRBD2,-,TGTGCCAGCAGCCAAATTGGCGGGGGGGCTGGAGAGACCCAGTACTTC,CASSQIGGGAGETQYF
TRBV7-2,TRBJ2-7,TRBD1,-,TGTGCCAGCAGCTCCGGGACAGGGGCAGCCTCCTACGAGCAGTACTTC,CASSSGTGAASYEQYF
TRBV27,TRBJ1-1,-,-,TGTGCCAGCAGCACCCCGATGGGAGGGGCTTTCTTT,CASSTPMGGAFF
TRBV3-1/TRBV3-2,TRBJ1-5,-,few,TGTGCCAGCAGCCAAGGGCAGAGCAATCAGCCCCAGCATTTT,CASSQGQSNQPQHF
TRBV6-7,TRBJ2-1,-,once,TGTGCCAGCAGTTACTCGCTTTCAGATTTCAATGAGCAGTTCTTC,CASSYSLSDFNEQFF
TRBV7-9,TRBJ2-5,-,few,TGTGCCAGCAGCCCAGGTCGCCAGACCCAAGAGACCCAGTACTTC,CASSPGRQTQETQYF
TRBV7-2,TRBJ2-7,TRBD2,once,TGTGCCAGCAGCTTAGCGCACGGTAGCGGGGGGAACGAGCAGTACTTC,CASSLAHGSGGNEQYF
TRBV30,TRBJ2-3,TRBD2,once,TGTGCCTGGGGACTAGCGGGGACATTAGATACGCAGTATTTT,CAWGLAGTLDTQYF
TRBV5-4,TRBJ2-7,TRBD1,-,TGTGCCAGCAGCTATACAGGGGACTCCTACGAGCAGTACTTC,CASSYTGDSYEQYF
TRBV9,TRBJ1-6,-,-,TGTGCCAGCAGCCCAAGACAGGCCTCCTATAATTCACCCCTCCACTTT,CASSPRQASYNSPLHF
TRBV6-5,TRBJ1-1,-,medium-sized,TGTGCCAGCGCCTATGGGGGGATGAACACTGAAGCTTTCTTT,CASAYGGMNTEAFF
TRBV4-3,TRBJ2-1,TRBD2,-,TGCGCCAGCAGCCCGAGCGGGGGGGCCCCGGGTGAGCAGTTCTTC,CASSPSGGAPGEQFF
TRBV29-1,TRBJ1-3,-,-,TGCAGCGTTCAAGGGCTTTCTGGAAACACCATATATTTT,CSVQGLSGNTIYF
TRBV15,TRBJ2-1,TRBD2,-,TGTGCCACCAGCAGAGAGCGGGGGGACTACAATGAGCAGTTCTTC,CATSRERGDYNEQFF
TRBV6-5,TRBJ1-2,-,once,TGTGCCAGCGTCGGTACAGGGAACCTTTATGGCTACACCTTC,CASVGTGNLYGYTF
TRBV2,TRBJ2-6,-,once,TGTGCCAGCAGTGTCAGGGCGCTCTCTGGGGCCAACGTCCTGACTTTC,CASSVRALSGANVLTF
TRBV28,TRBJ2-5,TRBD1,-,TGTGCCAGTCTAAACGGGCAGGGGGCTTGGGAGACCCAGTACTTC,CASLNGQGAWETQYF
TRBV27,TRBJ1-1,-,once,TGTGCCAGCAGTGGTGGCATGAACACTGAAGCTTTCTTT,CASSGGMNTEAFF
TRBV10-3,TRBJ2-7,TRBD1,-,TGTGCCATCACGCCACAGGGGACCTACGAGCAGTACTTC,CAITPQGTYEQYF
TRBV19,TRBJ1-1,-,-,TGTGCCAGTACCGTGAGGACTGAAGCTTTCTTT,CASTVRTEAFF
TRBV9,TRBJ2-2,-,few,TGTGCCAGCAGCGTAGCTACCGGGACCGGGGAGCTGTTTTTT,CASSVATGTGELFF
TRBV25-1,TRBJ1-2,TRBD1,medium-sized,TGTGCCAGCAGTTTACAGGGGGATGGCTACACCTTC,CASSLQGDGYTF
TRBV20-1,TRBJ2-3,TRBD2,-,TGCAGTGCTAGTATGACTAGCGGGGAGTCGTATTTT,CSASMTSGESYF
TRBV20-1,TRBJ2-5,TRBD2,-,TGCAGTGCCTGGGGGGGGGAGACCCAGTACTTC,CSAWGGETQYF
TRBV6-6,TRBJ2-5,TRBD1,-,TGTGCCAGCAGTCAGGGGGCAGGGGTACGGGCGTACCAAGAGACCCAGTACTTC,CASSQGAGVRAYQETQYF
TRBV11-2,TRBJ1-2,TRBD1,-,TGTGCCAGCAGCTTAGATCGACAGGGGAGCTATGGCTACACCTTC,CASSLDRQGSYGYTF
TRBV4-1,TRBJ1-1,-,few,TGCGCCAGCAGTCGGGACACTGAAGCTTTCTTT,CASSRDTEAFF
TRBV11-2,TRBJ2-4,-,-,TGTGCCAGCAACTTCGGAGGCGGGGCCAAAAACATTCAGTACTTC,CASNFGGGAKNIQYF
TRBV4-1,TRBJ2-7,TRBD1,-,TGCGCCAGCAGCCAAAACAGGGGGCTTGGGGAGCAGTACTTC,CASSQNRGLGEQYF